This passage covers 19 T cell receptor beta chains from one sample sequenced in a study of cytomegalovirus exposure and HLA in healthy donors. PCR primers comprised 60 Vbeta and 13 Jbeta primers. The protocol was immunoSEQ multiplex PCR, while the TCRdb copy is restricted to in-frame clones and leaves out a portion. The table includes about 210,000 clones, 82% detected once. Sequencing was done on a sample of PBMCs. The source of these receptors is a man in his forties in good health and CMV-seropositive.

The V and J genes are TRBV5-1 and TRBJ2-2; 8 bases are shared with TRBD1. The trim removed 2 bases at V and 7 bases at J, leaving 4 bases unmatched. The germline V gene has CDR1 SGHRS and CDR2 YFSETQ. The CDR3 contains 14 residues. Here the CDR3 DNA reads TGCGCCAGCAGCTTCGGACAGGGTTACGGGGAGCTGTTTTTT. Translated, it gives CASSFGQGYGELFF. Looking up the rest from reference TRBV5-1 and TRBJ2-2 gives the full variable domain: KAGVTQTPRYLIKTRGQQVTLSCSPISGHRSVSWYQQTPGQGLQFLFEYFSETQRNKGNFPGRFSGRQFSNSRSEMNVSTLELGDSALYLCASSFGQGYGELFFGEGSRLTVL.

This sequence joins TRBV6-5 and TRBJ2-5, with 7 bases aligning to TRBD1. Per germline, CDR1 MNHEY and CDR2 SVGAGI. The V and J ends lost 4 bases and 1 base, in that order; junction bases with no gene match: 3. The CDR3 totals 14 residues. CDR3 amino acids: CASSLGTVQETQYF. The CDR3 DNA is TGTGCCAGCAGTTTAGGGACAGTCCAAGAGACCCAGTACTTC.

This clone was seen a few times. The chain employs TRBV2 and TRBJ2-7; 9 bases fit TRBD1. The V gene end was trimmed by 4 bases and the J gene end by 3 bases; junction bases not matched to a gene: 7. From germline, CDR1 is SNHLY and CDR2 FYNNEI. The CDR3 totals 15 residues. This CDR3 reads CASSGGPGQGYEQYV. The CDR3 bases are TGTGCCAGCAGTGGGGGCCCGGGACAGGGCTACGAGCAGTACGTC.

The genes are TRBV7-9 and TRBJ1-1; D is uncertain. CDR1 SEHNR and CDR2 FQNEAQ come from the germline V gene (reference sequence). V was trimmed by 5 bases and J by 8 bases, leaving 18 bases between them. This CDR3 region has 14 residues. The CDR3 DNA reads TGTGCCAGCAGCCCGACCTTGGAGGGTCGGGAAGCTTTCTTT. This sequence encodes CASSPTLEGREAFF. Full variable domain (missing parts from reference TRBV7-9 and TRBJ1-1): DTGVSQNPRHKITKRGQNVTFRCDPISEHNRLYWYRQTLGQGPEFLTYFQNEAQLEKSRLLSDRFSAERPKGSFSTLEIQRTEQGDSAMYLCASSPTLEGREAFFGQGTRLTVV.

V gene TRBV18 combines with J gene TRBJ1-4; maybe TRBD1 (6 bases). V was cut by 6 bases and J by 5 bases, with 16 bases left in between. The germline V gene encodes CDR1 KGHSH and CDR2 LQKENI. This CDR3 region has 15 residues. The CDR3 DNA reads as TGTGCCAGCTCGGTCCGGACAGCAGTGAATGAAAAACTGTTTTTT. Its protein product is CASSVRTAVNEKLFF.

The chain combines TRBV7-9 with TRBJ1-5; 7 nucleotides agree with TRBD1. CDR3 size: 14 residues. V was pared by 5 bases and J by 3 bases, with 4 bases of the junction left unmatched. Germline assignment: CDR1 SEHNR and CDR2 FQNEAQ (reference sequence). CDR3 coding DNA: TGTGCCAGCAGCCCGACAGGGTTCAATCAGCCCCAGCATTTT. Translation: CASSPTGFNQPQHF.

The chain joins TRBV5-1 to TRBJ2-2; no clear D gene. Trimming stripped 1 base from V and 2 bases from J, with 9 bases between. Per the germline V gene, CDR1 is SGHRS and CDR2 is YFSETQ. The CDR3 contains 15 residues. CDR3 in DNA: TGCGCCAGCAGCTTGAGTCCGGTTAACACCGGGGAGCTGTTTTTT. Translation: CASSLSPVNTGELFF.

The V call is TRBV5-4, the J call TRBJ1-2; TRBD1 agrees at 9 bases. CDR3 size: 13 residues. Germline CDR1 is SGHNT and CDR2 is YYREEE (reference sequence). J lost 5 bases, V lost 4 bases, and 3 bases had no gene match. The CDR3 DNA sequence: TGTGCCAGCAGCCCTGACAGGGGGTATGGCTACACCTTC. This translates into CASSPDRGYGYTF.

V usage is TRBV5-1 and J usage is TRBJ1-2, with 10 bases that match TRBD1. The CDR3 is 16 residues long. V lost 4 bases, J lost 11 bases, and 17 bases stayed unmatched. CDR1 and CDR2 (germline): SGHRS, YFSETQ. The CDR3 loop is CASSPDPGDRGSGYTF. For the CDR3, the DNA is TGCGCCAGCAGCCCGGATCCGGGGGACAGGGGATCAGGGTACACCTTC.

The chain carries TRBV27 and TRBJ2-7; the D gene is possibly TRBD1 (5 bases). V lost 3 bases to trimming and J lost 4 bases, with 10 bases between them. The germline V gene encodes CDR1 MNHEY and CDR2 SMNVEV (reference sequence). This CDR3 is built from 13 residues. As DNA, the CDR3 is TGTGCCAGCAGTTTCGCTGCAGGGTACGAGCAGTACGTC. Its protein is CASSFAAGYEQYV.

The V gene is TRBV1, the J gene TRBJ2-3; TRBD1 was called by the table and not checked on the DNA. TRBV1 is classified as a pseudogene. This CDR3 spans 13 amino acids. The CDR3: CTSSHSPPDTQYF. CDR3 DNA sequence: TGCACCAGCAGCCACAGTCCCCCAGATACGCAGTATTTT.

In its sample, this clone was seen once. The V gene is TRBV27, the J gene TRBJ1-4; 7 positions match TRBD1. Germline CDR1 MNHEY, CDR2 SMNVEV (reference sequence). This CDR3 is built from 14 residues. V was clipped by 4 bases and J by 8 bases; unmatched bases: 7. The CDR3 DNA reads TGTGCCAGCAGTTCAGGGGGGCGTCGGGAAAAACTGTTTTTT. It specifies CASSSGGRREKLFF.

The chain recombines TRBV29-1 with TRBJ2-5, with a possible D match to TRBD1 (5 bases). V lost 4 bases and J 2 bases, leaving 8 bases between the germline ends. The germline V gene encodes CDR1 SQVTM and CDR2 ANQGSEA. This CDR3 spans 12 amino acids. CDR3 coding DNA: TGCAGCGTTGTAACAGGACAAGAGACCCAGTACTTC. Its translation is CSVVTGQETQYF.

There are a few counts of this clone. The chain has TRBV19 and TRBJ1-5; 7 nucleotides line up with TRBD1. The CDR3 is 17 residues long. Trimming at V came to 3 bases and at J to 5 bases, leaving 13 bases not matched to a gene. The germline V gene encodes CDR1 LNHDA and CDR2 SQIVND (reference sequence). CDR3 in DNA: TGTGCCAGTAGTATCAAGATCCGACAGGGTGGGTATCAGCCCCAGCATTTT. Its protein is CASSIKIRQGGYQPQHF.

This clone was observed a handful of times. The chain combines TRBV7-8 with TRBJ1-4, with D possibly TRBD1 on 6 matching bases. The CDR3 spans 16 residues. The V gene lost 3 bases and the J gene lost 8 bases, with 19 bases spanning the gap. Germline values: CDR1 SGHVS, CDR2 FQNEAQ. The CDR3 DNA reads TGTGCCAGCAGCTTTATCGTCAGGGGTGTTGGGGAAAAACTGTTTTTT. Its protein product is CASSFIVRGVGEKLFF.

The DNA for the CDR3 is TGTGCCACCAGCAGGGGAACAGGGAGCTCCTACAATGAGCAGTTCTTC. Translation gives CATSRGTGSSYNEQFF. The chain is built from TRBV15 and TRBJ2-1; tentative D call: TRBD1 (6 bases). Germline CDR1 reads LNHNV; CDR2 reads YYDKDF (reference sequence). CDR3 size: 16 residues. The V gene lost 3 bases and the J gene lost 0 bases, with 12 bases spanning the gap.

This clone came up a few times. The CDR3 loop reads CASSRFGQGYEQYF. The CDR3 DNA reads TGTGCCAGCAGTAGGTTCGGACAGGGCTACGAGCAGTACTTC. The V gene is TRBV6-5, the J gene TRBJ2-7; 8 positions agree with TRBD1. J was trimmed by 3 bases and V by 5 bases; bases with no gene match: 6. CDR3 length: 14 amino acids. Per the germline V gene, CDR1 is MNHEY and CDR2 is SVGAGI.

The chain uses TRBV14 and TRBJ2-3; weak D call: TRBD1 (5 bases). Per the germline V gene, CDR1 is SGHDN and CDR2 is FVKESK. This CDR3 has 15 amino acids. Trimming shortened V by 6 bases and J by 2 bases, and 15 bases separated the two germline ends. The CDR3 loop reads CASRRRGTVTDTQYF. The CDR3 coding sequence is TGTGCCAGCAGGAGAAGGGGTACGGTCACAGATACGCAGTATTTT.

This chain joins TRBV19 and TRBJ1-2; 7 positions match TRBD1. V trimming: 9 bases; J trimming: 6 bases; junction bases outside the gene matches: 13. The CDR3 runs to 14 residues. CDR1 is LNHDA and CDR2 is SQIVND in the germline V gene (reference sequence). CDR3 sequence reads: CARVLRQGTHGYTF. Written as DNA, the CDR3 is TGTGCCAGAGTGTTGAGACAGGGTACTCATGGCTACACCTTC.